This entry features one TCR beta chain sequence. The antigen remains undetermined. Using immunoSEQ multiplex PCR, the repertoire was profiled, and TCRdb retains in-frame clones only, with some absent. This sample has about 55,000 clones; 70% to 90% occur once, and the top ten carry about 13%. This CDR3 spans 14 amino acids. V lost 0 bases, J lost 0 bases, and 6 bases lay in between. Germline V gene data show CDR1 as SGDLS and CDR2 as YYNGEE. The sample originates from a study of OX40 agonist ivuxolimab in advanced cancers. Study findings and constraints: There were, on average, more expanded clones in CD8+ T cells than in CD4+. Among the lowest peripheral clonal expansion occurred in 0.1-3.0 mg/kg partial responders.

The source material was CD4+ or CD8+ T cells sorted from blood, sampled in a trial of the OX40 agonist ivuxolimab. The sequence was collected from an adult with an advanced solid tumor such as melanoma, head and neck, liver or kidney cancer. The chain employs TRBV9 and TRBJ1-1; D gene uncertain. CDR3 amino acids: CASSVGDMNTEAFF. The CDR3 DNA reads as TGTGCCAGCAGCGTAGGGGATATGAACACTGAAGCTTTCTTT.